The source of this T cell receptor beta chain is a study of T-cell reconstitution after alpha-beta-depleted transplantation in children. Researchers prepared the TCRbeta library using unique molecular identifiers, the study reports. TCRdb ran MiXCR on the PCR reads and lists one entry per CDR3 protein. The sample lists about 580,000 distinct CDR3 sequences; under 30% were seen once. The sample holds a few counts of this clonotype. Its antigen is as yet unknown. Study-level results: Roughly two months post-transplant, alpha-beta T cells reportedly originated from several hundred graft clones that had expanded. The high TCRbeta diversity at day 60 in some patients came from surviving recipient T cells and thymic progenitors. Counts and diversity of T cells one year after transplant came mostly from newly produced T cells.

The specimen was PBMCs, mostly from graft donor cells, collected 360 days after TCRalphabeta/CD19-depleted stem cell transplant. This clonotype was sampled from a boy under two years old who had a stem cell transplant for acute myeloid leukemia, so the T cells may come from the graft donor.

The CDR3 DNA is TGCAGCGTTGATCCGCGGGGGGCGAGTGGTGAGCAGTTCTTC. This sequence encodes CSVDPRGASGEQFF. The rearrangement joins TRBV29-1 to TRBJ2-1, with 8 bases fitting TRBD2. Germline loops: CDR1 SQVTM, CDR2 ANQGSEA. V lost 3 bases to trimming and J lost 9 bases; unmatched junction nucleotides: 10. This CDR3 is 14 amino acids long.